Described below is a single TCR beta chain sequence and its context. This sample was included in a study of blood T cell repertoires in COVID-19. Across the study: Donors in the United States, Italy and Spain gave samples during acute or convalescent COVID-19.

Germline CDR1 reads SNHLY; CDR2 reads FYNNEI. V lost 6 bases to trimming and J lost 2 bases, with 16 bases between them. This CDR3 spans 15 amino acids. Data came from immunoSEQ multiplex PCR; TCRdb stores just in-frame clones and leaves some out. The table lists roughly 240,000 clones, around four fifths of them singletons. This sequence joins TRBV2 and TRBJ1-1; the D gene is possibly TRBD1 (6 bases). This clonotype originated in a man aged 60-69 years who had recovered from COVID-19. Sequenced sample: peripheral blood. Written as DNA, the CDR3 is TGTGCCAGCAGGCCGGGGGGGCAGGGAAACACTGAAGCTTTCTTT. Amino acids: CASRPGGQGNTEAFF.